These 23 T cell receptor beta chains were sequenced from one sample in a study of identifying expanded T cells in peripheral blood. Using immunoSEQ multiplex PCR, the repertoire was profiled, and TCRdb retains in-frame clones only, with some absent. Of about 94,000 clones in the sample, around 90% were seen once. The material sequenced was blood. The receptors were sampled from a person aged 18 to 75 in good health.

V gene TRBV30 combines with J gene TRBJ2-3; tentative D call: TRBD2 (6 bases). In germline, CDR1 is GTSNPN, CDR2 SVGIG (reference sequence). The CDR3 is 14 residues long. V was cut by 4 bases and J by 2 bases, with 13 bases left in between. The CDR3 DNA reads TGTGCCTGGAAGGTAGAGGGACTCACAGATACGCAGTATTTT. It yields the protein CAWKVEGLTDTQYF. Supplemented by reference TRBV30 and TRBJ2-3, the full variable domain reads SQTIHQWPATLVQPVGSPLSLECTVEGTSNPNLYWYRQAAGRGLQLLFYSVGIGQISSEVPQNLSASRPQDRQFILSSKKLLLSDSGFYLCAWKVEGLTDTQYFGPGTRLTVL.

The chain carries TRBV7-9 and TRBJ2-5; 7 nucleotides agree with TRBD2. There are 11 residues in the CDR3. Losses at the gene ends were 4 bases for V and 8 bases for J; bases not matched to a gene: 1. The germline CDR1 and CDR2 sequences are SEHNR and FQNEAQ (reference sequence). The CDR3 spells CASSSGGTQYF. As DNA, the CDR3 is TGTGCCAGCAGCTCGGGAGGTACCCAGTACTTC.

The chain uses TRBV19 and TRBJ2-2, with 7 nucleotides matching TRBD1. Germline values: CDR1 LNHDA, CDR2 SQIVND (reference sequence). V dropped 5 bases and J dropped 6; count of bases not matched to a gene: 12. This CDR3 contains 16 residues. DNA of the CDR3: TGTGCCAGTAGTTTTTACAGGGGTAGTTCTGCCGGGGAGCTGTTTTTT. It codes for CASSFYRGSSAGELFF.

This clone was seen only once. This chain uses TRBV19 with TRBJ2-1; D gene uncertain. This CDR3 is 17 amino acids long. Germline loops: CDR1 LNHDA, CDR2 SQIVND (reference sequence). The V end lost 4 bases, the J end lost 0 bases, and 16 bases lay between the germline ends. Written as DNA, the CDR3 is TGTGCCAGTAGTAGGGCTACTGGGCCGAGCTCCTACAATGAGCAGTTCTTC. It specifies CASSRATGPSSYNEQFF.

V usage is TRBV7-9 and J usage is TRBJ2-5; D gene unclear. The germline V gene has CDR1 SEHNR and CDR2 FQNEAQ (reference sequence). The CDR3 extends over 11 amino acids. The ends were cut back, 2 bases at V and 5 bases at J, with 3 bases in the middle. The chain's CDR3 is CASSLPETQYF. The CDR3 DNA is TGTGCCAGCAGCTTACCGGAGACCCAGTACTTC.

The chain couples TRBV5-4 to TRBJ1-2, with 9 bases aligning to TRBD1. This CDR3 spans 15 amino acids. V shed 0 bases, J shed 5 bases, and the junction held 5 bases outside the gene matches. CDR1 and CDR2 from the germline V gene are SGHNT and YYREEE (reference sequence). This CDR3 reads CASSLGGQGSYGYTF. The DNA of the CDR3 is TGTGCCAGCAGCTTGGGGGGACAGGGTTCTTATGGCTACACCTTC.

The chain links TRBV15 to TRBJ1-5; 8 positions match TRBD1. Trimming cost V 0 bases and J 2 bases; bases outside gene matches: 3. The CDR3 sequence is 16 residues long. Germline V lookup: CDR1 LNHNV, CDR2 YYDKDF (reference sequence). CDR3 DNA sequence: TGTGCCACCAGCAGAGATCAGGGACAGGGCAATCAGCCCCAGCATTTT. Residues: CATSRDQGQGNQPQHF.

The chain has TRBV9 and TRBJ2-3; D remains unclear. The CDR3 sequence is 14 residues long. The germline CDR1 and CDR2 sequences are SGDLS and YYNGEE. V lost 0 bases and J 6 bases, leaving 11 bases between the germline ends. The CDR3 protein is CASSVELMGDTQYF. The DNA for the CDR3 is TGTGCCAGCAGCGTAGAATTAATGGGGGATACGCAGTATTTT. The whole variable domain, filled in from reference TRBV9 and TRBJ2-3, reads DSGVTQTPKHLITATGQRVTLRCSPRSGDLSVYWYQQSLDQGLQFLIQYYNGEERAKGNILERFSAQQFPDLHSELNLSSLELGDSALYFCASSVELMGDTQYFGPGTRLTVL.

CDR3 nucleotides: TGCAGTGCTAGCGAGTGGGATACGCAGTATTTT. Its translation is CSASEWDTQYF. This chain joins TRBV20-1 and TRBJ2-3; D remains ambiguous. The CDR3 spans 11 residues. Trimming took 3 bases from V and 6 from J, leaving 7 bases between them. Germline CDR1 reads DFQATT; CDR2 reads SNEGSKA (reference sequence).

This clone was detected only once. The rearrangement uses TRBV7-8 and TRBJ2-1; 10 bases fit TRBD2. The V gene end was trimmed by 4 bases and the J gene end by 1 base; junction bases not matched to a gene: 4. Germline V gene lookup returns CDR1 SGHVS and CDR2 FQNEAQ. The CDR3 is made up of 16 amino acids. The CDR3 here is CASSYSLAGSYNEQFF. Written as DNA, the CDR3 is TGTGCCAGCAGCTACTCACTAGCGGGATCCTACAATGAGCAGTTCTTC.

This chain links TRBV27 with TRBJ2-7; D gene ambiguous. CDR3 size: 13 residues. Germline CDR1 MNHEY, CDR2 SMNVEV (reference sequence). The V end was cut by 5 bases, the J end by 0 bases, with 8 bases between. This chain's CDR3 is CASSPFPSYEQYF. CDR3 in DNA: TGTGCCAGCAGTCCGTTCCCCTCCTACGAGCAGTACTTC.

V is TRBV19 and J is TRBJ1-1; the match to TRBD1 covers 8 bases. The trim removed 10 bases at V and 2 bases at J, leaving 15 bases unmatched. Germline-derived CDR1 and CDR2 are LNHDA and SQIVND (reference sequence). The CDR3 has 16 residues. The CDR3 sequence is CATLPGQGSRNTEAFF. The DNA of the CDR3 is TGTGCCACCCTCCCCGGACAGGGTTCTCGAAACACTGAAGCTTTCTTT. Supplemented by reference TRBV19 and TRBJ1-1, the full variable domain reads DGGITQSPKYLFRKEGQNVTLSCEQNLNHDAMYWYRQDPGQGLRLIYYSQIVNDFQKGDIAEGYSVSREKKESFPLTVTSAQKNPTAFYLCATLPGQGSRNTEAFFGQGTRLTVV.

The rearrangement links TRBV19 to TRBJ2-7; D is possibly TRBD1 (5 bases). V was pared by 5 bases and J by 8 bases, with 16 bases between. Germline lookup yields CDR1 LNHDA and CDR2 SQIVND (reference sequence). This CDR3 is 13 amino acids long. The CDR3 sequence is CASSATQGSKQYF. DNA of the CDR3: TGTGCCAGTAGTGCTACGCAGGGATCGAAGCAGTACTTC.

The V and J genes are TRBV5-1 and TRBJ2-7, with D tentatively TRBD2 (5 bases). The CDR3 loop spans 13 amino acids. V was pared by 6 bases and J by 4 bases, with 14 bases between. CDR1 and CDR2 (germline): SGHRS, YFSETQ. Here the CDR3 reads CASTPDGGYEQYF. CDR3 DNA: TGCGCCAGCACCCCGGACGGAGGATACGAGCAGTACTTC.

The J gene is TRBJ2-3, the V gene TRBV18; 9 bases match TRBD2. Germline V gene lookup returns CDR1 KGHSH and CDR2 LQKENI. J lost 4 bases, V lost 1 base, and 12 bases had no gene match. This CDR3 comprises 18 residues. This CDR3 reads CASSPLSSGSPGADTQYF. As DNA, the CDR3 is TGTGCCAGCTCACCACTTAGTAGCGGGAGCCCCGGAGCAGATACGCAGTATTTT.

The V and J genes are TRBV11-2 and TRBJ2-7; 9 nucleotides align to TRBD2. The V gene end was trimmed by 1 base and the J gene end by 0 bases; junction bases not matched to a gene: 4. Germline-derived CDR1 and CDR2 are SGHAT and FQNNGV. The CDR3 contains 16 residues. In DNA form, the CDR3 reads TGTGCCAGCAGCTTAGGGGGTAGCGGGAGCTCCTACGAGCAGTACTTC. It encodes CASSLGGSGSSYEQYF.

The V gene is TRBV30, the J gene TRBJ1-1, with unresolved D. There are 14 residues in the CDR3. CDR1 GTSNPN and CDR2 SVGIG come from the germline V gene (reference sequence). V was pared by 6 bases and J by 4 bases, with 18 bases between. CDR3 nucleotides: TGTGCCTGCAAGCTGCAAACTTGGGGCACTGAAGCTTTCTTT. It translates to CACKLQTWGTEAFF.

The rearrangement uses TRBV7-8 and TRBJ1-2; D remains ambiguous. V lost 3 bases to trimming and J lost 1 base, with 3 bases between them. The germline gives CDR1 SGHVS, CDR2 FQNEAQ. The CDR3 spans 12 residues. For the CDR3, the DNA is TGTGCCAGCAGCTTGAATAACTATGGCTACACCTTC. It specifies CASSLNNYGYTF. The whole variable domain, filled in from reference TRBV7-8 and TRBJ1-2, reads GAGVSQSPRYKVAKRGQDVALRCDPISGHVSLFWYQQALGQGPEFLTYFQNEAQLDKSGLPSDRFFAERPEGSVSTLKIQRTQQEDSAVYLCASSLNNYGYTFGSGTRLTVV.

This clone was seen a few times. The chain is built from TRBV5-1 and TRBJ1-4, with D hard to call. Germline V gene lookup returns CDR1 SGHRS and CDR2 YFSETQ. Trimming stripped 3 bases from V and 0 bases from J, with 9 bases between. This CDR3 is 15 amino acids long. DNA for the CDR3: TGCGCCAGCAGCTCGGACGGTGCAACTAATGAAAAACTGTTTTTT. Its translation is CASSSDGATNEKLFF. The full variable domain, with the rest looked up from reference TRBV5-1 and TRBJ1-4, is KAGVTQTPRYLIKTRGQQVTLSCSPISGHRSVSWYQQTPGQGLQFLFEYFSETQRNKGNFPGRFSGRQFSNSRSEMNVSTLELGDSALYLCASSSDGATNEKLFFGSGTQLSVL.

The chain joins TRBV9 to TRBJ1-2, with 9 bases matching TRBD1. The V and J ends lost 3 bases and 0 bases, in that order; junction bases with no gene match: 6. The V gene's germline CDR1 is SGDLS and CDR2 YYNGEE. This CDR3 contains 16 residues. This chain's CDR3 is CASSAGQGTSNYGYTF. CDR3 coding DNA: TGTGCCAGCAGCGCCGGACAGGGGACTTCTAACTATGGCTACACCTTC.

The chain carries TRBV30 and TRBJ2-7; 9 nucleotides agree with TRBD2. Germline V gives CDR1 GTSNPN, CDR2 SVGIG (reference sequence). This CDR3 is built from 14 residues. The V gene end was trimmed by 3 bases and the J gene end by 1 base; junction bases not matched to a gene: 4. For the CDR3, the DNA is TGTGCCTGGAGGAATAGCGGGAGTTCCTACGAGCAGTACTTC. Protein sequence: CAWRNSGSSYEQYF.

CDR3 protein: CASSIDRGTEAFF. CDR3 sequence (DNA): TGTGCCAGCAGCATCGACAGGGGCACTGAAGCTTTCTTT. The chain couples TRBV11-1 to TRBJ1-1; 8 nucleotides match TRBD1. Germline loops: CDR1 SGHAT, CDR2 FQDESV (reference sequence). The CDR3 sequence is 13 residues long. The J segment lost 4 bases and the V segment lost 5 bases, leaving 3 bases of the junction unmatched.

The V gene is TRBV11-1, the J gene TRBJ1-2; D unclear. Looked up from germline, CDR1 is SGHAT and CDR2 is FQDESV (reference sequence). The V gene lost 4 bases and the J gene lost 7 bases, with 13 bases spanning the gap. CDR3 length equals 13 residues. CDR3 sequence reads: CASSSLGIGGYTF. CDR3 DNA: TGTGCCAGCAGCTCGTTAGGGATCGGTGGCTACACCTTC.